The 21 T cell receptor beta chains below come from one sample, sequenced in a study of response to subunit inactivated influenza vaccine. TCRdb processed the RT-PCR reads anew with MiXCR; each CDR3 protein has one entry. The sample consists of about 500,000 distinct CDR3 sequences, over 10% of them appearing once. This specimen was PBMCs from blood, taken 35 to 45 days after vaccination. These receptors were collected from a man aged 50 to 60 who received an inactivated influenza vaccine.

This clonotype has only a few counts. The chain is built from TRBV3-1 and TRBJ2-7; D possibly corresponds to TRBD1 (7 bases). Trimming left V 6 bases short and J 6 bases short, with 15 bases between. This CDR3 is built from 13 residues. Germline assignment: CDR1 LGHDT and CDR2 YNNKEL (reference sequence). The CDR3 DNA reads TGTGCCAGCAGTGATAGACAGGGAGGCGAGCAGTACTTC. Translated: CASSDRQGGEQYF.

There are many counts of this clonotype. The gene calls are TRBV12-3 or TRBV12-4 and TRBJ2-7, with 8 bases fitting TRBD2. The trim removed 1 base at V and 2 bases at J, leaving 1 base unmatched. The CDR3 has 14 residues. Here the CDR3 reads CASSLGTSTYEQYF. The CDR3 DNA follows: TGTGCCAGCAGTTTAGGGACTAGCACCTACGAGCAGTACTTC.

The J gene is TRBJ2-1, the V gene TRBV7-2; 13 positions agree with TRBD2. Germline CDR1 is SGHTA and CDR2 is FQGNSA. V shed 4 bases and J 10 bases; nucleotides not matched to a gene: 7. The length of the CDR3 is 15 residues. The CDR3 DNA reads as TGTGCCAGCAGCTCGCGACTAGCGGGAGGAGCGGAGCAGTTCTTC. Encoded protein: CASSSRLAGGAEQFF.

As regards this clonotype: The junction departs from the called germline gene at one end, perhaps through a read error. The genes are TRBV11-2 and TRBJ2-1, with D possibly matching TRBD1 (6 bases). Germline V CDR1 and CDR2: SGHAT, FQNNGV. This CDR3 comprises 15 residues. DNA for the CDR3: TGTGCCAGCAGCCCCAACAGGGTAACGGACAATGAGCAGTGCTTC. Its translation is CASSPNRVTDNEQCF.

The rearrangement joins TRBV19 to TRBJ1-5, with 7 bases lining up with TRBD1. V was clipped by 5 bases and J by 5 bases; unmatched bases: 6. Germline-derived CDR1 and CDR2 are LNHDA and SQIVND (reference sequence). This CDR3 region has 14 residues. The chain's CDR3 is CASSYQGVDQPQHF. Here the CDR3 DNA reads TGTGCCAGTAGTTATCAGGGGGTCGATCAGCCCCAGCATTTT.

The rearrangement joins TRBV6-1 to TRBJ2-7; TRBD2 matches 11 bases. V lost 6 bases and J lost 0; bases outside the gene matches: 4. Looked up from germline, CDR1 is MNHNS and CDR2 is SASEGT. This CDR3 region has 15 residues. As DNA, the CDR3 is TGTGCCAGCAGCGTGACTAGCGGGAACTCCTACGAGCAGTACTTC. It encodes CASSVTSGNSYEQYF.

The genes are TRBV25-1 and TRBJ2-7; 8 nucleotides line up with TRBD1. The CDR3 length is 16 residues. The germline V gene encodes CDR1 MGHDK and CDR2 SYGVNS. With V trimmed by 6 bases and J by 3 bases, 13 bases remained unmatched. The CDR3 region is CASRPPDREKGYEQYF. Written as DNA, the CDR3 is TGTGCCAGCAGACCCCCGGACAGGGAGAAAGGCTACGAGCAGTACTTC.

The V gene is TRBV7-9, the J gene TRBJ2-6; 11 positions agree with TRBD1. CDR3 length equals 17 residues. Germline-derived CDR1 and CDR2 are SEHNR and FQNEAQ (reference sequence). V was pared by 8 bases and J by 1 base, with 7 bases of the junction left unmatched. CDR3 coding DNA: TGTGCCAGCGATCCGGGACAGGGGGGATCTGGGGCCAACGTCCTGACTTTC. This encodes CASDPGQGGSGANVLTF.

The CDR3 DNA reads TGTGCCAGCAGAACGGGCTATGAGCAGTTCTTC. It yields the protein CASRTGYEQFF. The chain has TRBV6-2 or TRBV6-3 and TRBJ2-1; D is uncertain. This CDR3 has 11 amino acids. Germline loops: CDR1 MNHEY, CDR2 SVGEGT. V lost 6 bases, J lost 8 bases, and 8 bases lay in between.

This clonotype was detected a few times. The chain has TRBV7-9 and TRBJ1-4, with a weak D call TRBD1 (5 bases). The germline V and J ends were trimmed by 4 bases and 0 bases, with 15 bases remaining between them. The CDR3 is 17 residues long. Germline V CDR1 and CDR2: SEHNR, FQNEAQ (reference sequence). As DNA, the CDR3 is TGTGCCAGCAGCTCAAGTACAGGACTTGCAACTAATGAAAAACTGTTTTTT. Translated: CASSSSTGLATNEKLFF.

CDR3 in DNA: TGTGCCAGCAGCTTGGCCCCTTTTAGCGGGGGGGGCAATGAGCAGTTCTTC. It specifies CASSLAPFSGGGNEQFF. This chain uses TRBV5-6 with TRBJ2-1; 11 nucleotides match TRBD2. The length of the CDR3 is 17 residues. V lost 0 bases to trimming and J lost 6 bases; unmatched junction nucleotides: 8. The germline V gene has CDR1 SGHDT and CDR2 YYEEEE.

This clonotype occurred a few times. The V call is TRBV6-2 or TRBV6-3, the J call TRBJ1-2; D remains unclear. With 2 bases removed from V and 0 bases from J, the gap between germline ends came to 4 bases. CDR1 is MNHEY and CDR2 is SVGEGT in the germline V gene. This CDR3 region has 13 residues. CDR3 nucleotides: TGTGCCAGCAGTTACACCGCTAACTATGGCTACACCTTC. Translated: CASSYTANYGYTF.

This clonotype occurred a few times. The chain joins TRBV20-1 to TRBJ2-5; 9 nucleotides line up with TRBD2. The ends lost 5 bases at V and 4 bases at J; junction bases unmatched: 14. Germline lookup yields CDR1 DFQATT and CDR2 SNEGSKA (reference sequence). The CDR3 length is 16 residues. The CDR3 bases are TGCAGTGCTGGGCCAACCTTTAGCGGGAGTAGAGAGACCCAGTACTTC. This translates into CSAGPTFSGSRETQYF.

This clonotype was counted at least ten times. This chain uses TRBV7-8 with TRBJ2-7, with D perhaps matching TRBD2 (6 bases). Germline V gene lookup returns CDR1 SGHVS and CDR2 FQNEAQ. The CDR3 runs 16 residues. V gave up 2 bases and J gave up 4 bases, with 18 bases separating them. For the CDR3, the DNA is TGTGCCAGCAGCTTACGGTTGGGGGGAAGAAGATACGAGCAGTACTTC. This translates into CASSLRLGGRRYEQYF.

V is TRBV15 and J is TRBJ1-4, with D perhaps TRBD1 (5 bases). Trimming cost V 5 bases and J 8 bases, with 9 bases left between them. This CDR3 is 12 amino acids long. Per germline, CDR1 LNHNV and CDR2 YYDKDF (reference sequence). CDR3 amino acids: CATSPGSEKLFF. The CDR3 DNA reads TGTGCCACCAGCCCAGGGTCGGAAAAACTGTTTTTT.

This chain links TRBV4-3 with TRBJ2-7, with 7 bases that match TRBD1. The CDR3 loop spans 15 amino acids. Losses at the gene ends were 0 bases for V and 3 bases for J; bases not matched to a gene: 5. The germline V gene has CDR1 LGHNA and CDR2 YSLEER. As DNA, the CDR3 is TGCGCCAGCAGCCAAGATACTTACAGGGGCTACGAGCAGTACTTC. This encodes CASSQDTYRGYEQYF.

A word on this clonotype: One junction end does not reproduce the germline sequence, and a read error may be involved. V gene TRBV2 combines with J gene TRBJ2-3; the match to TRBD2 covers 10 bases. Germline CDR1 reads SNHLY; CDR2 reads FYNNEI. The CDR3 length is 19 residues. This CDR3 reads CTSCFFPSGRRDRTDTQYF. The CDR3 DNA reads TGTACCAGCTGTTTTTTTCCTAGCGGGAGACGGGATCGCACAGATACGCAGTATTTT.

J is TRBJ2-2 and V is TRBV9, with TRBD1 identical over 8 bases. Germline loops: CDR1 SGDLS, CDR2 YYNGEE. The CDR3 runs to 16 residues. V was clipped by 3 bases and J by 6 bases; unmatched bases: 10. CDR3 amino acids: CASSGSTGVDPGELFF. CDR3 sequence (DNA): TGTGCCAGCAGCGGATCGACAGGGGTCGACCCCGGGGAGCTGTTTTTT.

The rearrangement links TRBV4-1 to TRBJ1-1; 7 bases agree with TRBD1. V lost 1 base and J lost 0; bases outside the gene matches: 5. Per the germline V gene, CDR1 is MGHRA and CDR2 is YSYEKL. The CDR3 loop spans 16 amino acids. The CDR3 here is CASSQGPQGMNTEAFF. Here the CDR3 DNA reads TGCGCCAGCAGCCAAGGCCCACAGGGGATGAACACTGAAGCTTTCTTT.

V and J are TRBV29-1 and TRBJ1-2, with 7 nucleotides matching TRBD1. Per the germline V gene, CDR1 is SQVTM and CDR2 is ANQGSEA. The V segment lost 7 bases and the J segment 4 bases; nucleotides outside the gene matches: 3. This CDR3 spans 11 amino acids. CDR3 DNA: TGCAGCGCCGGGGACAGCTATGGCTACACCTTC. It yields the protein CSAGDSYGYTF.

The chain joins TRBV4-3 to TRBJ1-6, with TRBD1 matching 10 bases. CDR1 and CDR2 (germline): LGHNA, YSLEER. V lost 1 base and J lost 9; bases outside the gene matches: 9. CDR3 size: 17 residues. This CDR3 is CASSQGGPGQGSSPLHF. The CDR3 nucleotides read TGCGCCAGCAGCCAAGGGGGACCGGGACAGGGGAGTTCACCCCTCCACTTT.